This T cell receptor beta chain was recovered during a study of T-cell memory formation after mild COVID-19. Overall study context: Largely, TCR clusters stayed within a single donor.

Trimming took off 0 bases at V and 4 bases at J, with 13 bases between the two ends. CDR1 is KGHSH and CDR2 is LQKENI in the germline V gene. The CDR3 runs 16 residues. As regards this clonotype: As yet, its antigen is unknown.

Study-wide results and caveats: Later expanders leaned toward CD4+, whereas clones contracting from day 15 to 85 were balanced CD4/CD8. Detection of some responders pre-infection suggested pre-existing cross-reactive memory T cells participated.

5'RACE primed at constant segments yielded TCR alpha and TCR beta cDNA libraries bearing sample barcodes and UMIs. TCRdb itself ran the 5' RACE reads through MiXCR, one entry per CDR3 protein. The profile shows under 300,000 distinct CDR3 sequences, approximately 8.4% of them singletons. This sequence joins TRBV18 and TRBJ2-1; D is perhaps TRBD1 (7 bases). Sequencing was carried out using PBMCs or a T cell subset sorted from them (not recorded which). This receptor was identified in a young man who had mild COVID-19 (a few samples of this study predate the infection). Cell type and time point are not known. CDR3 sequence: CASSPPEGAPYNEQFF. CDR3 DNA sequence: TGTGCCAGCTCACCACCGGAGGGGGCTCCTTACAATGAGCAGTTCTTC.